These T cell receptor beta chains were read from a single sample in a study of cytomegalovirus exposure and HLA in healthy donors. TCRdb's copy holds only in-frame clones and misses some; the assay was immunoSEQ multiplex PCR. The table lists some 220,000 clones, 75% to 85% of them singletons, with roughly 2.6% in the top ten. Sequencing was carried out using PBMCs. Source of these receptors: a woman aged 60-70 years in good health and CMV-seropositive. CDR3s leave out the opening cysteine and the closing phenylalanine or tryptophan.

v_call | cdr3_aa
TRBV5-4 | ASSTGLAGALYQETQY
TRBV27 | ASSPSRWVGYT
TRBV5-1 | ASSLLGRGLDTEAF
TRBV28 | ASSPGQGNIEAF
TRBV5-1 | ASKDGTHQETQY
TRBV5-4 | ASSGDRGNYGYT
TRBV25-1 | ASSELTGLSGNTIY
TRBV7-2 | ASSFFSGNEQF
TRBV6-4 | ASSEERGGPYNEQF
TRBV5-1 | ASSPGINYGYT
TRBV2 | ASKYLTGDGTEAF
TRBV14 | ASSQGLVGLLPQF
TRBV5-4 | ASSLDTREQY
TRBV7-2 | ASSLVTGADYGYT
TRBV25-1 | ASGPGVLGYT
TRBV27 | ASSQTDRVRNSPLH
TRBV5-1 | ASSSGQRGNTIY
TRBV6-6 | ASSWGQGENQPQH
TRBV30 | AWTPGTNEKLF
TRBV7-9 | ASSFGINYGYT
TRBV6-1 | ASSERGSNEKLF
TRBV18 | ASSPSLQDNEQF
TRBV27 | ASSLGQGQDTQY
TRBV7-8 | ASSLEPETQY